This T cell receptor beta chain was sequenced during a study of blood T cell repertoires in COVID-19. The sample holds one count of this clone. Profiling relied on immunoSEQ multiplex PCR, and the TCRdb table lists in-frame clones only, not all of them. The table shows about 74,000 clones, with about 82% occurring only once. This TCR derives from a man aged 45-65 years with acute or convalescent COVID-19. Input material: peripheral blood.

The CDR3 coding sequence is TGTGCCAGCAGTTTTGGTGGGACTAATTACAATGAGCAGTTCTTC. It codes for CASSFGGTNYNEQFF. The rearrangement links TRBV27 to TRBJ2-1; 7 bases agree with TRBD2. Germline assignment: CDR1 MNHEY and CDR2 SMNVEV (reference sequence). The CDR3 runs 15 residues. After removal of 3 bases from V and 4 bases from J, the junction contained 6 bases not matched to a gene.